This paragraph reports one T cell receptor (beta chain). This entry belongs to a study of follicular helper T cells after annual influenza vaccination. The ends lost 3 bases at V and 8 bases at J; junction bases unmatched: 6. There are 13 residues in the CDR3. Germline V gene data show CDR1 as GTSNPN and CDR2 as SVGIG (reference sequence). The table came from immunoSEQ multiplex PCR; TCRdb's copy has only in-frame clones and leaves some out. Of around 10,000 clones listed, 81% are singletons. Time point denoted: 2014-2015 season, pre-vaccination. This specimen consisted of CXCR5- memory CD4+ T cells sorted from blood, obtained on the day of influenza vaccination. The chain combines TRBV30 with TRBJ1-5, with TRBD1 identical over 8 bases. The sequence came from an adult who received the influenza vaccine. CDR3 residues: CAWRTGAGEPQHF. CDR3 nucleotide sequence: TGTGCCTGGAGGACAGGGGCGGGAGAGCCCCAGCATTTT.